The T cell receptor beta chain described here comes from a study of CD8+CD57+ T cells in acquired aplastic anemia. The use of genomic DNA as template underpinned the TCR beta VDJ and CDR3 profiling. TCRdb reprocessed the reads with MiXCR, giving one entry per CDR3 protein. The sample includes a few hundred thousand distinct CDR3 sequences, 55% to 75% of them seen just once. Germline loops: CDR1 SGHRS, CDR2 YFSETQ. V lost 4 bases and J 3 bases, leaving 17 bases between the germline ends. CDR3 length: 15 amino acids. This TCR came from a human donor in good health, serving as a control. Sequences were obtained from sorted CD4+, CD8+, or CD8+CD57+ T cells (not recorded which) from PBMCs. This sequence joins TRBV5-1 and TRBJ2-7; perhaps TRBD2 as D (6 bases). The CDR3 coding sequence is TGCGCCAGCAGCGTCAATTCAGGGCGGGACTACGAGCAGTACTTC. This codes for CASSVNSGRDYEQYF.